This TCR beta chain was documented in a study of regulatory T cells in long-lasting Graves disease. General study results and limits: New patients shared about 880 public clonotypes, fewer than the approximately 3,000 shared by persistent patients. Persistent Graves' disease cases displayed lower TCR diversity than newly diagnosed ones.

With iRepertoire HTBI primers and Arm-PCR of CDR3 regions, TCR beta libraries were built. TCRdb re-called the multiplex PCR reads through MiXCR, storing one row per CDR3 protein. The data hold roughly 360,000 distinct CDR3 sequences, with roughly 23% observed a single time. V lost 5 bases, J lost 4 bases, and 3 bases stayed unmatched. This CDR3 is 13 amino acids long. Germline V gives CDR1 DFQATT, CDR2 SNEGSKA (reference sequence). This sample's time point: persistent/refractory GD, antithyroid drugs over 5 years with positive TRAb. Following extraction of RNA from PBMCs, that RNA was used to make the TCR library. Comments on this clonotype: What it recognizes is unknown.

V and J are TRBV20-1 and TRBJ2-2; 8 bases fit TRBD2. The sequence came from a woman aged 40 to 55 with Graves disease. The input for sequencing was peripheral blood mononuclear cells (PBMCs), taken when the disease was refractory, from a patient treated with antithyroid drugs. CDR3 protein: CSAPREVTGELFF. In DNA, the CDR3 is TGCAGTGCTCCGCGGGAGGTCACCGGGGAGCTGTTTTTT.